The 11 T cell receptor beta chains in this list originate from one sample, sequenced in a study of CD8 T cells in ankylosing spondylitis. Findings and caveats of the study: In ankylosing spondylitis blood, a motif of roughly eight highly homologous TCR beta variants appeared characteristic.

No cognate antigen is known for these TCRs. From the 5' RACE reads, TCRdb called clonotypes with MiXCR, one entry per CDR3 protein. The sample has some 840,000 distinct CDR3 sequences; over 9.5% are singletons. Sequenced input: blood, either unsorted or a sorted T cell fraction (not recorded which). Receptor source: a male donor with ankylosing spondylitis.

This clonotype was counted only a few times. The gene calls are TRBV6-1 and TRBJ1-2; D perhaps matches TRBD1 (5 bases). V lost 2 bases and J 5 bases, leaving 15 bases between the germline ends. The CDR3 covers 15 residues. Germline lookup yields CDR1 MNHNS and CDR2 SASEGT. CDR3 residues: CASSEMTASFYGYTF. The DNA of the CDR3 is TGTGCCAGCAGTGAAATGACAGCCTCGTTTTATGGCTACACCTTC.

The V and J genes are TRBV20-1 and TRBJ2-7; D is uncertain. Per the germline V gene, CDR1 is DFQATT and CDR2 is SNEGSKA (reference sequence). V was cut by 5 bases and J by 1 base, with 12 bases left in between. The CDR3 contains 13 residues. The CDR3 is CSASWGVSYEQYF. The DNA of the CDR3 is TGCAGTGCTTCATGGGGTGTATCCTACGAGCAGTACTTC.

J is TRBJ2-3 and V is TRBV28; 10 bases fit TRBD2. CDR1 is MDHEN and CDR2 is SYDVKM in the germline V gene. This CDR3 region has 17 residues. Losses at the gene ends were 3 bases for V and 3 bases for J; bases not matched to a gene: 9. CDR3 in amino acids: CASSLGGGTSETDTQYF. In nucleotides, the CDR3 is TGTGCCAGCAGTTTGGGGGGGGGGACTAGCGAAACAGATACGCAGTATTTT.

This clonotype was counted only a few times. The chain recombines TRBV20-1 with TRBJ2-2; D is perhaps TRBD1 (5 bases). There are 16 residues in the CDR3. Between the trimmed V and J ends, which lost 0 bases and 8 bases, there was a span of 19 bases. Germline lookup yields CDR1 DFQATT and CDR2 SNEGSKA (reference sequence). The CDR3 nucleotides are TGCAGTGCTAGAGAAGAATCCAGGGCCGCCTTGGGGGAGCTGTTTTTT. It specifies CSAREESRAALGELFF.

The rearrangement joins TRBV29-1 to TRBJ2-3; D gene uncertain. V lost 4 bases and J lost 5, with 19 bases in between. The CDR3 has 15 residues. Looked up from germline, CDR1 is SQVTM and CDR2 is ANQGSEA. In nucleotides, the CDR3 is TGCAGCGTTGCCTTTGACGGTCGGGTCAGAGATACGCAGTATTTT. It translates to CSVAFDGRVRDTQYF.

This clonotype was observed a handful of times. The CDR3 coding sequence is TGTGCCAGCAGTTTATCGAGTGGGGCTGGCGGGGAGCTGTTTTTT. This gives the protein CASSLSSGAGGELFF. The V call is TRBV27, the J call TRBJ2-2; weak D call: TRBD1 (5 bases). In germline, CDR1 is MNHEY, CDR2 SMNVEV (reference sequence). The CDR3 extends over 15 amino acids. V gave up 0 bases and J gave up 7 bases, with 12 bases separating them.

V usage is TRBV6-1 and J usage is TRBJ2-5; D possibly uses TRBD1 or TRBD2 (6 bases each). Trimming removed 5 bases at V and 10 bases at J, with 20 bases between. CDR3 length: 14 residues. The germline V gene encodes CDR1 MNHNS and CDR2 SASEGT. CDR3 nucleotides: TGTGCCAGCAGTAATTACCAGGGGCCCGGGAGCCAGTACTTC. Its protein product is CASSNYQGPGSQYF.

This clonotype was seen many times. This chain uses TRBV20-1 with TRBJ2-5; D perhaps matches TRBD1 (7 bases). Germline lookup yields CDR1 DFQATT and CDR2 SNEGSKA (reference sequence). V was shortened by 6 bases and J by 2 bases, with 16 bases between the two germline ends. This CDR3 is 14 amino acids long. CDR3 DNA sequence: TGCAGTGCAGAACAGGGGCGGGATCAAGAGACCCAGTACTTC. This translates into CSAEQGRDQETQYF.

This clonotype occurred many times. The chain uses TRBV4-3 and TRBJ2-2; TRBD1 aligns across 9 bases. Germline V gene sequence: CDR1 LGHNA, CDR2 YSLEER. The CDR3 has 17 residues. V dropped 5 bases and J dropped 3; count of bases not matched to a gene: 10. The CDR3 here is CASSGGHYRGHTGELFF. Here the CDR3 DNA reads TGCGCCAGCAGCGGGGGCCACTACAGGGGGCACACCGGGGAGCTGTTTTTT.

This chain connects TRBV20-1 to TRBJ2-1; D not certain. The CDR3 covers 15 residues. V was pared by 0 bases and J by 8 bases, with 17 bases between. Germline assignment: CDR1 DFQATT and CDR2 SNEGSKA (reference sequence). The CDR3 DNA sequence: TGCAGTGCTAGAGATGCAGCCGGGCCCCTCTATGAGCAGTTCTTC. This codes for CSARDAAGPLYEQFF.

This clonotype appeared a few times. V and J are TRBV7-3 and TRBJ1-1; D possibly corresponds to TRBD1 (5 bases). The CDR3 length is 13 residues. Germline CDR1 is SGHTA and CDR2 is FQGTGA. V lost 4 bases and J lost 4, with 10 bases in between. CDR3 region: CASSSGRSTEAFF. The DNA for the CDR3 is TGTGCCAGCAGCTCGGGACGGAGCACTGAAGCTTTCTTT.